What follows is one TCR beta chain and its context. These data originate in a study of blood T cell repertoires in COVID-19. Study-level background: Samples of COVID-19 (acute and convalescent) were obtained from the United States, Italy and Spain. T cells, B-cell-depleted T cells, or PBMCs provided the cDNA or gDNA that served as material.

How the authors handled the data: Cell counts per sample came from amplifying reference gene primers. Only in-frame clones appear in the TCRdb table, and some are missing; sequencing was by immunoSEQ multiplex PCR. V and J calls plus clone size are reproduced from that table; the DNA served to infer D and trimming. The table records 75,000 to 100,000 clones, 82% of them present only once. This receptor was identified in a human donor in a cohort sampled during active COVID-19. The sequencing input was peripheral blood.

Here the CDR3 reads CASSHGTSGGTQYF. The CDR3 DNA sequence: TGTGCCAGCAGCCACGGGACTAGCGGGGGGACCCAGTACTTC. The V call is TRBV7-2, the J call TRBJ2-5; TRBD2 matches 14 bases. Germline assignment: CDR1 SGHTA and CDR2 FQGNSA. The CDR3 sequence is 14 residues long. Unmatched junction bases numbered 3, after V lost 5 bases and J lost 7 bases. Looking up the rest from reference TRBV7-2 and TRBJ2-5 gives the full variable domain: GAGVSQSPSNKVTEKGKDVELRCDPISGHTALYWYRQSLGQGLEFLIYFQGNSAPDKSGLPSDRFSAERTGGSVSTLTIQRTQQEDSAVYLCASSHGTSGGTQYFGPGTRLLVL.